This T cell receptor beta chain was captured by sequencing in a study of T cell changes during pregnancy in multiple sclerosis. The CDR3 has 14 residues. Germline-derived CDR1 and CDR2 are MNHNY and SVGAGI (reference sequence). V was cut by 2 bases and J by 4 bases, with 12 bases left in between. TCRdb keeps only in-frame clones here, not all; method: immunoSEQ multiplex PCR. The sample has some 80,000 clones; roughly nine tenths are singletons. Sample: peripheral blood, taken before pregnancy. This rearrangement joins TRBV6-6 to TRBJ2-7; D may be TRBD1 (5 bases). The TCR comes from a female donor with multiple sclerosis, enrolled in a pregnancy study. The CDR3 region has the DNA TGTGCCAGCAGTTACGTGGCAGGGTCGTACGAGCAGTACTTC. The encoded protein is CASSYVAGSYEQYF.